Each of the 32 T cell receptor beta chains below was sequenced from the same sample in a study of CD8 T cells in ankylosing spondylitis. TCRdb itself ran the 5' RACE reads through MiXCR, one entry per CDR3 protein. The sample contains 200,000 to 300,000 distinct CDR3 sequences, roughly 25% of which appear only once. The sequencing sample was made of blood, either unsorted or a sorted T cell fraction (not recorded which). The receptor set was obtained from a male donor with ankylosing spondylitis or in good health (not recorded which).

This chain connects TRBV5-1 to TRBJ2-3, with 12 bases aligning to TRBD2. V shed 1 base and J 4 bases; nucleotides not matched to a gene: 7. The CDR3 runs to 17 residues. The germline V gene has CDR1 SGHRS and CDR2 YFSETQ. The CDR3 loop is CASSLFAGTSGPDTQYF. Written as DNA, the CDR3 is TGCGCCAGCAGCTTGTTTGCTGGGACTAGCGGGCCAGATACGCAGTATTTT.

This clonotype has a count of ten or more. A junction end diverges from the germline sequence, so it may reflect a read error. The chain recombines TRBV5-1 with TRBJ2-5, with D tentatively TRBD2 (6 bases). Germline CDR1 and CDR2: SGHRS and YFSETQ. The CDR3 sequence is 12 residues long. The CDR3 coding sequence is TGTGCCAGCAGCTTGGGACTAGAGACCCAGTACTTC. Translation gives CASSLGLETQYF.

This clonotype was detected ten times or more. The CDR3 sequence: CSANNPGETQYF. CDR3 DNA: TGCAGTGCTAATAACCCGGGAGAGACCCAGTACTTC. The chain combines TRBV20-1 with TRBJ2-5; D uncertain. Germline V lookup: CDR1 DFQATT, CDR2 SNEGSKA (reference sequence). The CDR3 sequence is 12 residues long. V was trimmed by 4 bases and J by 4 bases, leaving 10 bases between them.

This clonotype appeared a few times. The chain carries TRBV20-1 and TRBJ1-1; 10 bases are shared with TRBD1. J was trimmed by 4 bases and V by 3 bases; bases with no gene match: 5. The CDR3 sequence is 14 residues long. Germline CDR1 is DFQATT and CDR2 is SNEGSKA (reference sequence). In DNA, the CDR3 is TGCAGTGCTAGGGACCGGGACAGGGGCACTGAAGCTTTCTTT. It translates to CSARDRDRGTEAFF.

This clonotype came up a few times. This chain connects TRBV12-3 or TRBV12-4 to TRBJ2-7, with D perhaps TRBD1 (6 bases). V lost 8 bases, J lost 7 bases, and 18 bases lay in between. The CDR3 consists of 13 residues. This CDR3 is CASGGQPVGEQYF. The CDR3 nucleotides are TGTGCCAGCGGAGGACAGCCTGTGGGTGAGCAGTACTTC.

The chain recombines TRBV7-3 with TRBJ2-1; D remains unclear. The CDR3 totals 13 residues. Deletions cut 3 bases from V and 5 bases from J, with 8 bases between. Germline CDR1 and CDR2: SGHTA and FQGTGA. CDR3 region: CASSFGANNEQFF. CDR3 nucleotides: TGTGCCAGCAGCTTTGGAGCCAACAATGAGCAGTTCTTC.

A few counts support this clonotype. V gene TRBV12-3 or TRBV12-4 combines with J gene TRBJ2-1; perhaps TRBD2 as D (6 bases). The CDR3 is made up of 14 amino acids. V was trimmed by 1 base and J by 3 bases, leaving 7 bases between them. For the CDR3, the DNA is TGTGCCAGCAGTTTAGGGGACTTCTACAATGAGCAGTTCTTC. Amino acids: CASSLGDFYNEQFF.

This clonotype was seen a handful of times. This rearrangement joins TRBV12-3 or TRBV12-4 to TRBJ2-6; D unclear. The V gene lost 5 bases and the J gene lost 2 bases, with 10 bases spanning the gap. CDR3 length: 15 residues. CDR3 loop: CASSEAFAGANVLTF. CDR3 DNA sequence: TGTGCCAGCAGTGAAGCGTTCGCTGGGGCCAACGTCCTGACTTTC.

This clonotype has a handful of counts. The rearrangement links TRBV12-3 or TRBV12-4 to TRBJ2-7, with 8 bases that match TRBD1. The CDR3 covers 18 residues. Trimming removed 3 bases from V and 4 bases from J; junction bases left unmatched: 17. CDR3 in DNA: TGTGCCAGCAGTTTTAAGGCCGCGGTGCGTCAGGGGGCGTACGAGCAGTACTTC. It translates to CASSFKAAVRQGAYEQYF.

The table lists this clonotype with many counts. The rearrangement links TRBV12-3 or TRBV12-4 to TRBJ2-2; 11 bases are a match to TRBD1. The V and J ends lost 4 bases and 5 bases, in that order; junction bases with no gene match: 6. The CDR3 has 16 residues. CDR3: CASSSDRGRLTGELFF. The CDR3 DNA reads as TGTGCCAGCAGTTCGGACAGGGGGCGGCTGACCGGGGAGCTGTTTTTT.

The sample holds a few counts of this clonotype. The CDR3 protein is CASSATGTGGNEQFF. CDR3 coding DNA: TGTGCCAGCAGTGCAACCGGGACAGGGGGCAATGAGCAGTTCTTC. The chain is built from TRBV6-1 and TRBJ2-1; 11 nucleotides agree with TRBD1. The CDR3 is made up of 15 amino acids. V shed 4 bases and J 6 bases; nucleotides not matched to a gene: 5. Germline-derived CDR1 and CDR2 are MNHNS and SASEGT.

This clonotype was counted only a few times. The J gene is TRBJ1-2, the V gene TRBV7-2; 9 nucleotides match TRBD1. Germline V gene data show CDR1 as SGHTA and CDR2 as FQGNSA. This CDR3 contains 15 residues. Trimming took 0 bases from V and 8 from J; bases not matched to a gene: 7. The chain's CDR3 is CASSLAGTGKRGYTF. The CDR3, as DNA: TGTGCCAGCAGCTTAGCCGGGACAGGGAAACGAGGCTACACCTTC.

This rearrangement joins TRBV23-1 to TRBJ2-7; D possibly matches TRBD1 or TRBD2 (6 bases each). TRBV23-1 qualifies as an ORF whose function is uncertain. The CDR3 totals 15 residues. Between the trimmed V and J ends, which lost 5 bases and 4 bases, there was a span of 18 bases. In DNA, the CDR3 is TGCGCCAGCAGTGTAGACGGGGGCCGGCCTTACGAGCAGTACTTC. Its translation: CASSVDGGRPYEQYF.

The V call is TRBV15, the J call TRBJ2-7; no firm D call. This CDR3 has 17 amino acids. V was pared by 0 bases and J by 0 bases, with 15 bases between. The germline V gene encodes CDR1 LNHNV and CDR2 YYDKDF (reference sequence). As DNA, the CDR3 is TGTGCCACCAGCAGAGATTATGCCGTGGCTTTCTCCTACGAGCAGTACTTC. Translating gives CATSRDYAVAFSYEQYF.

This clonotype was counted only a few times. The V call is TRBV20-1, the J call TRBJ1-6, with 8 bases aligning to TRBD1. V dropped 6 bases and J dropped 9; count of bases not matched to a gene: 16. Germline assignment: CDR1 DFQATT and CDR2 SNEGSKA (reference sequence). This CDR3 comprises 16 residues. This chain's CDR3 is CSAPDQGARGRSPLHF. CDR3 sequence (DNA): TGCAGTGCGCCGGACCAGGGGGCGAGGGGACGTTCACCCCTCCACTTT.

This clonotype was recorded at least ten times. V usage is TRBV12-3 or TRBV12-4 and J usage is TRBJ2-5; 7 positions agree with TRBD1. Trimming removed 5 bases from V and 2 bases from J; junction bases left unmatched: 5. CDR3 length: 14 amino acids. The chain's CDR3 is CASSRDSRQETQYF. In DNA, the CDR3 is TGTGCCAGCAGTCGGGACAGCCGACAAGAGACCCAGTACTTC.

This clonotype was counted many times. The chain joins TRBV25-1 to TRBJ2-5; 11 positions match TRBD1. Germline-derived CDR1 and CDR2 are MGHDK and SYGVNS. The CDR3 totals 15 residues. After removal of 3 bases from V and 5 bases from J, the junction contained 5 bases not matched to a gene. CDR3 coding DNA: TGTGCCAGCAGTGACGGGACAGGGGGTTCGGAGACCCAGTACTTC. Amino acid sequence: CASSDGTGGSETQYF.

To note about this clonotype: One base away lies a much larger clone, so this may be a sequencing read error. The chain recombines TRBV4-2 with TRBJ2-3; TRBD2 matches at 9 bases. V gave up 1 base and J gave up 4 bases; unmatched junction bases: 0. Germline V gives CDR1 LGHNA, CDR2 YNFKEQ. The CDR3 is 14 amino acids. The CDR3, as DNA: TGTGCCAGCAGCCAAGGGACTAGCGCAGATACGCAGTATTTT. Translating gives CASSQGTSADTQYF.

This clonotype was seen a few times. This chain joins TRBV18 and TRBJ2-7; TRBD1 matches 9 bases. The CDR3 loop spans 15 amino acids. Germline values: CDR1 KGHSH, CDR2 LQKENI. V lost 3 bases, J lost 2 bases, and 5 bases stayed unmatched. Here the CDR3 DNA reads TGTGCCAGCTCACCGTCGGGACAGGGAGCCTACGAGCAGTACTTC. Its protein product is CASSPSGQGAYEQYF.

This clonotype was seen only a few times. V and J are TRBV29-1 and TRBJ2-3, with unresolved D. V was shortened by 6 bases and J by 6 bases, with 10 bases between the two germline ends. In germline, CDR1 is SQVTM, CDR2 ANQGSEA. This CDR3 is 11 amino acids long. DNA of the CDR3: TGCAGCGTGAGGACCTCCGATACGCAGTATTTT. It encodes CSVRTSDTQYF.

The gene calls are TRBV20-1 and TRBJ2-3; 7 bases fit TRBD2. The CDR3 has 13 residues. Per germline, CDR1 DFQATT and CDR2 SNEGSKA (reference sequence). V was pared by 6 bases and J by 5 bases, with 8 bases of the junction left unmatched. The CDR3 coding sequence is TGCAGTGCCCAAGTGGGGGGGGAAGATACGCAGTATTTT. Amino acids: CSAQVGGEDTQYF.

This clonotype was detected ten times or more. The chain carries TRBV28 and TRBJ2-7, with D hard to call. Trimming removed 3 bases from V and 3 bases from J, with 12 bases in between. The CDR3 is 14 amino acids. CDR1 and CDR2 (germline): MDHEN, SYDVKM. CDR3 residues: CASSLGSPDYEQYF. For the CDR3, the DNA is TGTGCCAGCAGTTTGGGCAGCCCTGACTACGAGCAGTACTTC.

This clonotype has a handful of counts. This chain joins TRBV20-1 and TRBJ1-3; D unresolved. CDR1 is DFQATT, CDR2 SNEGSKA, per germline (reference sequence). CDR3 size: 14 residues. V lost 6 bases and J lost 0, with 12 bases in between. This CDR3 is CSAPNRDSGNTIYF. As DNA, the CDR3 is TGCAGTGCACCTAACCGGGACTCTGGAAACACCATATATTTT.

This clonotype was recorded many times. The rearrangement links TRBV5-1 to TRBJ2-5, with TRBD1 identical over 7 bases. Germline CDR1 and CDR2: SGHRS and YFSETQ. The CDR3 loop spans 14 amino acids. With V trimmed by 3 bases and J by 3 bases, 5 bases remained unmatched. In DNA form, the CDR3 reads TGCGCCAGCAGCTCGGGGACAGCCGAAGAGACCCAGTACTTC. Translated: CASSSGTAEETQYF.

This clonotype was counted many times. The CDR3 DNA is TGTGCCAGCAGACCGGGTGTACTAAGTCCAGATACGCAGTATTTT. This sequence encodes CASRPGVLSPDTQYF. V usage is TRBV5-5 and J usage is TRBJ2-3; D remains unclear. There are 15 residues in the CDR3. Germline V gene data show CDR1 as SGHKS and CDR2 as YYEKEE (reference sequence). The V and J ends lost 5 bases and 4 bases respectively, with 17 bases between them.

Only a few counts were recorded for this clonotype. DNA of the CDR3: TGTGCCAGCGGACGGGACAGGGGTAGCTCCTACAATGAGCAGTTCTTC. Amino acids: CASGRDRGSSYNEQFF. The chain has TRBV6-1 and TRBJ2-1, with 10 bases fitting TRBD1. The germline gives CDR1 MNHNS, CDR2 SASEGT. V shed 8 bases, J shed 0 bases, and the junction held 7 bases outside the gene matches. This CDR3 has 16 residues.

This clonotype was counted at least ten times. The V gene is TRBV7-9, the J gene TRBJ2-2; tentative D call: TRBD1 (6 bases). The germline V gene encodes CDR1 SEHNR and CDR2 FQNEAQ (reference sequence). This CDR3 is built from 16 residues. V lost 5 bases, J lost 3 bases, and 16 bases lay in between. CDR3 nucleotides: TGTGCCAGCAGCCTACAGGGACGGAGAGACACCGGGGAGCTGTTTTTT. Translating it yields CASSLQGRRDTGELFF.

V is TRBV12-3 or TRBV12-4 and J is TRBJ2-1, with 8 bases matching TRBD2. V shed 5 bases and J 8 bases; nucleotides not matched to a gene: 14. This CDR3 comprises 16 residues. In DNA form, the CDR3 reads TGTGCCAGCAGTGCCGGAACTAGCGGTCTAGTGGATGAGCAGTTCTTC. This translates into CASSAGTSGLVDEQFF.

The table lists this clonotype with a few counts. V is TRBV29-1 and J is TRBJ2-4; D gene uncertain. V was trimmed by 6 bases and J by 7 bases, leaving 16 bases between them. This CDR3 spans 13 amino acids. Germline V lookup: CDR1 SQVTM, CDR2 ANQGSEA. CDR3 region: CSVRPEQYNIQYF. In DNA form, the CDR3 reads TGCAGCGTGAGGCCCGAACAATATAACATTCAGTACTTC.

The rearrangement joins TRBV7-9 to TRBJ2-5; D gene unclear. V lost 6 bases and J lost 7, with 12 bases in between. The CDR3 is 12 residues long. In germline, CDR1 is SEHNR, CDR2 FQNEAQ (reference sequence). This CDR3 reads CASRSDAGTQYF. CDR3 in DNA: TGTGCCAGCAGAAGTGATGCCGGGACCCAGTACTTC.

Ten or more counts support this clonotype. The chain is built from TRBV12-3 or TRBV12-4 and TRBJ1-2, with TRBD1 matching over 9 bases. CDR3 length: 13 amino acids. Trimming at V came to 4 bases and at J to 7 bases, leaving 4 bases not matched to a gene. CDR3 loop: CASSWGQGGGYTF. Here the CDR3 DNA reads TGTGCCAGCAGTTGGGGACAGGGAGGTGGCTACACCTTC.

The CDR3 region is CASSLGGRGGNTIYF. The DNA for the CDR3 is TGTGCCAGCAGTTTAGGGGGCAGGGGTGGAAACACCATATATTTT. V usage is TRBV12-3 or TRBV12-4 and J usage is TRBJ1-3; TRBD1 might be the D (6 bases). V was shortened by 1 base and J by 3 bases, with 10 bases between the two germline ends. This CDR3 region has 15 residues.